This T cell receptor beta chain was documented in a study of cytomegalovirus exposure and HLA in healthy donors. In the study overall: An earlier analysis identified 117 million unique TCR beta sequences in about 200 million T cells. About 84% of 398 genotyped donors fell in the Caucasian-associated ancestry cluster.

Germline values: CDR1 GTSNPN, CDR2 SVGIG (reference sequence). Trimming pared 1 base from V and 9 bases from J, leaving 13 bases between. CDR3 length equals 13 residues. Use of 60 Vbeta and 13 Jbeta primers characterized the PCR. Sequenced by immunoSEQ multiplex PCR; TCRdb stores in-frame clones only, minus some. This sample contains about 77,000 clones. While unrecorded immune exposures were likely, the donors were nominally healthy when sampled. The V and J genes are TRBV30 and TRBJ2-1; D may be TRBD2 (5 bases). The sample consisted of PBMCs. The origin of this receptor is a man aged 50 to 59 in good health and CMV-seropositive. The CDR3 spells CAWSGAREGEQFF. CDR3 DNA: TGTGCCTGGAGTGGTGCGCGAGAGGGTGAGCAGTTCTTC. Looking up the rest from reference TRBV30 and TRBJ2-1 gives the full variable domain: SQTIHQWPATLVQPVGSPLSLECTVEGTSNPNLYWYRQAAGRGLQLLFYSVGIGQISSEVPQNLSASRPQDRQFILSSKKLLLSDSGFYLCAWSGAREGEQFFGPGTRLTVL.